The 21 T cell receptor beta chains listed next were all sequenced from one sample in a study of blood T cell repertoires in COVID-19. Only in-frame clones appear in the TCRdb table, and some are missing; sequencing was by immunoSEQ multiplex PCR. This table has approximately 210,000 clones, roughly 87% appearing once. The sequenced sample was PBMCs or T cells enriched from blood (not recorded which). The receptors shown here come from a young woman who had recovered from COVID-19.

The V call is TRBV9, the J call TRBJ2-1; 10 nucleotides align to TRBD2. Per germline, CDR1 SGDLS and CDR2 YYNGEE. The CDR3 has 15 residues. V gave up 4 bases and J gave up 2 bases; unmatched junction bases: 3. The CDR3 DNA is TGTGCCAGCAGCCAGAGCGGGAGGGCCTACAATGAGCAGTTCTTC. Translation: CASSQSGRAYNEQFF.

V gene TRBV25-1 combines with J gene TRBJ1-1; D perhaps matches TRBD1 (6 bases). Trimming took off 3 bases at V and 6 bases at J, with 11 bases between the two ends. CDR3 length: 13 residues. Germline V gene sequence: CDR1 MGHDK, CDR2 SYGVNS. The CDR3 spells CASSDVRGAEAFF. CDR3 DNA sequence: TGTGCCAGCAGTGATGTCAGGGGCGCTGAAGCTTTCTTT.

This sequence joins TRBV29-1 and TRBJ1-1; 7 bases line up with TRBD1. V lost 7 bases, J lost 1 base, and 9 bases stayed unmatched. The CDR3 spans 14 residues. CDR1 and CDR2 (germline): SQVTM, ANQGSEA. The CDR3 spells CSAVNRGWNTEAFF. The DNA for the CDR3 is TGCAGCGCTGTTAACAGGGGTTGGAACACTGAAGCTTTCTTT.

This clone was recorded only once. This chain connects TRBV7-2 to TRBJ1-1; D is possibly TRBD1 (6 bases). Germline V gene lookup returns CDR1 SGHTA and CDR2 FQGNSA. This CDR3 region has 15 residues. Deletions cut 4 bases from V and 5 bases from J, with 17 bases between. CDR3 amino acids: CASSSGVQVGTEAFF. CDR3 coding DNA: TGTGCCAGCAGCTCAGGGGTGCAGGTGGGGACTGAAGCTTTCTTT.

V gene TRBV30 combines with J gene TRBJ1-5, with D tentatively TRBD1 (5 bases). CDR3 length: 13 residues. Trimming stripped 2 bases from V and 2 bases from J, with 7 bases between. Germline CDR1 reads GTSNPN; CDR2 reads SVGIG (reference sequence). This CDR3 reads CAWSWGGNQPQHF. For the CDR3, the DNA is TGTGCCTGGAGTTGGGGGGGCAATCAGCCCCAGCATTTT.

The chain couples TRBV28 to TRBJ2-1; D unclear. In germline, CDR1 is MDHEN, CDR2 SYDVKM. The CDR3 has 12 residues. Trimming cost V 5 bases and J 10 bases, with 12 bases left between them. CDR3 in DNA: TGTGCCAGCAGTCCGGCCGGCGGAGAGCAGTTCTTC. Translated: CASSPAGGEQFF.

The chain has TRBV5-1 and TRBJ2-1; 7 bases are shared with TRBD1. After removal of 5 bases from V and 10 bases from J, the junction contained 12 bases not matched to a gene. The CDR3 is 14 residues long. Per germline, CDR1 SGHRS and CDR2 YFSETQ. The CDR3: CASSPDRVSGEQFF. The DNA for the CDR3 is TGCGCCAGCAGTCCAGACAGGGTTTCGGGGGAGCAGTTCTTC.

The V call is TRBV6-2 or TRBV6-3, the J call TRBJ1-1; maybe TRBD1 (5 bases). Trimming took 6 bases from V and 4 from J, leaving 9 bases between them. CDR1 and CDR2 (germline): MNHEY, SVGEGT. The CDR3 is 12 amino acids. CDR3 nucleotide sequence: TGTGCCAGCAGCCCCCAGGGCACTGAAGCTTTCTTT. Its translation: CASSPQGTEAFF.

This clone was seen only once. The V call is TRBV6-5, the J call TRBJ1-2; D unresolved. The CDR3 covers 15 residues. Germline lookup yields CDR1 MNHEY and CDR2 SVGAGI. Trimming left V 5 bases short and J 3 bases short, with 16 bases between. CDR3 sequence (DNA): TGTGCCAGCAGTAAACGCCTTCCGGCGGACTATGGCTACACCTTC. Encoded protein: CASSKRLPADYGYTF.

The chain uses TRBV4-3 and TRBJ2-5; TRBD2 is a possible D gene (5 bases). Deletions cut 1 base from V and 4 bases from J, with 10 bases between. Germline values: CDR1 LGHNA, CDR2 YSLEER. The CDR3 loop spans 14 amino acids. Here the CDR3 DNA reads TGCGCCAGCAGCCAAGGTCTAGCAGCAGAGACCCAGTACTTC. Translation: CASSQGLAAETQYF.

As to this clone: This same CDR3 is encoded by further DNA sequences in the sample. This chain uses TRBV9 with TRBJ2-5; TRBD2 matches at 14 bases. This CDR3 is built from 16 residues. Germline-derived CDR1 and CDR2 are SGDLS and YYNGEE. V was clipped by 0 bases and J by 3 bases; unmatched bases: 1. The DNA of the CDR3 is TGTGCCAGCAGCGTAGGACTAGCGGGAGGGAAAGAGACCCAGTACTTC. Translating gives CASSVGLAGGKETQYF.

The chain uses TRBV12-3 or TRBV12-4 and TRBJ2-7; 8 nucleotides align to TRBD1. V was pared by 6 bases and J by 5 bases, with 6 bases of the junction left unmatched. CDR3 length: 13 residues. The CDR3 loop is CASSPTGANEQYF. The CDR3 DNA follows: TGTGCCAGCAGCCCGACAGGGGCTAACGAGCAGTACTTC.

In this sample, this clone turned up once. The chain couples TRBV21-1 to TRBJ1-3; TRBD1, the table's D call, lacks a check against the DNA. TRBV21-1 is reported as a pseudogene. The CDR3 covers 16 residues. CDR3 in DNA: TGTGCCAGCAGCATTAGGGGCCTTTCCTCTGGAAACACCATATATTTT. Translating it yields CASSIRGLSSGNTIYF.

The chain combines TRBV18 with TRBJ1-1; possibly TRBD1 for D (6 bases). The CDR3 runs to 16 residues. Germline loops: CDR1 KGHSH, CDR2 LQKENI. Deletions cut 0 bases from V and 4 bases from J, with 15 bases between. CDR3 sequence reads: CASSPPIPGVGTEAFF. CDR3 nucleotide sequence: TGTGCCAGCTCACCACCGATTCCAGGGGTGGGCACTGAAGCTTTCTTT.

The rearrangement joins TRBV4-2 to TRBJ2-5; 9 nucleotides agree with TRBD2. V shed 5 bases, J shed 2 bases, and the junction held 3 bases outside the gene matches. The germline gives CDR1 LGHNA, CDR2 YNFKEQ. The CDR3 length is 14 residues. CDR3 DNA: TGTGCCAGCAGCACGACTAGCGGTCAAGAGACCCAGTACTTC. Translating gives CASSTTSGQETQYF.

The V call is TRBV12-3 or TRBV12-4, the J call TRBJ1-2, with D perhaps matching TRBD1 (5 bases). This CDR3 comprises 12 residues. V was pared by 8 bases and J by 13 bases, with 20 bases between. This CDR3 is CASHQGRNLSTF. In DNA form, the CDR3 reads TGTGCCAGCCATCAGGGAAGGAACCTTTCCACCTTC.

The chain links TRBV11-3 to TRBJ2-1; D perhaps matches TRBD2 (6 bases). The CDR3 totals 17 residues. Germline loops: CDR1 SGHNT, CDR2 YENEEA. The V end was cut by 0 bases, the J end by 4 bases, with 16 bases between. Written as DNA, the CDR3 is TGTGCCAGCAGCTTAGAAGGTCTCGGGGGTAGATACAATGAGCAGTTCTTC. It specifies CASSLEGLGGRYNEQFF. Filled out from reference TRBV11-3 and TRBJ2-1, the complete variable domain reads EAGVVQSPRYKIIEKKQPVAFWCNPISGHNTLYWYLQNLGQGPELLIRYENEEAVDDSQLPKDRFSAERLKGVDSTLKIQPAELGDSAVYLCASSLEGLGGRYNEQFFGPGTRLTVL.

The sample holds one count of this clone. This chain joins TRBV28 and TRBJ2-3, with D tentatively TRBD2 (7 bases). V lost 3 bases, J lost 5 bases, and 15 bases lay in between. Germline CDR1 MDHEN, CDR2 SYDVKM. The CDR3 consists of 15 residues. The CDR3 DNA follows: TGTGCCAGCAGTTTTATGGGGGAGGGGGGAGATACGCAGTATTTT. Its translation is CASSFMGEGGDTQYF.

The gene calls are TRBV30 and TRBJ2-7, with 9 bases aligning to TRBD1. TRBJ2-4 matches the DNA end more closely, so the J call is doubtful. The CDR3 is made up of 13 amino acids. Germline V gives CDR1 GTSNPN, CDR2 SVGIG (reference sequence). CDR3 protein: CAWSPSGQGIQYF. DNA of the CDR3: TGTGCCTGGAGTCCCTCGGGACAGGGCATTCAGTACTTC.

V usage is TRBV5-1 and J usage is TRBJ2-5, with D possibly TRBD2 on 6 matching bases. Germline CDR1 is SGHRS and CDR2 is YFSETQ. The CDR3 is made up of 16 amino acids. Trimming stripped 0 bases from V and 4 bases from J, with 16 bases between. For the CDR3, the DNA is TGCGCCAGCAGCTTGGTGGGGGGACTCGGGGGAGAGACCCAGTACTTC. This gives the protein CASSLVGGLGGETQYF.

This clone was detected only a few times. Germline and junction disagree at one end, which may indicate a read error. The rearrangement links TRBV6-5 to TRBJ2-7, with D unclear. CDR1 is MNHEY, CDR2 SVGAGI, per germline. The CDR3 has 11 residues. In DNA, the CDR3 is TGTGCCAGCAGTCCCCCGAAGGTAGACAACTTC. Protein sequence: CASSPPKVDNF.